The 2 T cell receptor beta chains listed next were all sequenced from one sample in a study of spatial heterogeneity in lung cancer. MiXCR, applied by TCRdb to the 5' RACE reads, yields one record per CDR3 protein. The sample holds around 12,000 distinct CDR3 sequences; over 15% are singletons and the top ten take roughly 52%. The time point here: sample taken at primary tumor resection. Whole RNA was taken from tumor, nontumor lung or frozen PBMC; it was then sequenced unsorted. The material was PBMCs, obtained at surgery. The receptors were sampled from a male donor with early-stage non-small cell lung cancer.

Details on this clonotype: Possible read error: a much larger clone is one base away. The chain has TRBV12-3 or TRBV12-4 and TRBJ2-2, with 9 positions matching TRBD1. The CDR3 consists of 13 residues. V was clipped by 7 bases and J by 8 bases; unmatched bases: 5. The CDR3 loop reads CASTRDRAGELFF. The CDR3 DNA sequence: TGTGCCAGCACTAGGGACAGGGCGGGGGAGCTGTTTTTT.

CDR3 DNA: TGTGCCAGCAGTTCCACTCCCGGGAACTACGAGCAGTACTTC. Its translation: CASSSTPGNYEQYF. V usage is TRBV7-2 and J usage is TRBJ2-7; D may be TRBD2 (5 bases). The germline V gene has CDR1 SGHTA and CDR2 FQGNSA. With 6 bases removed from V and 3 bases from J, the gap between germline ends came to 15 bases. This CDR3 has 14 residues.